A single sample gave rise to the 28 T cell receptor beta chains below, sequenced in a study of blood T cells in healthy people across ages. Sample-barcoded 5' priming and a J-beta primer mix drove a second PCR of 7 to 11 cycles. One entry per CDR3 protein, called by TCRdb with MiXCR from the 5' RACE reads. The sample has about 1.6 million distinct CDR3 sequences, almost 35% seen once. Sequencing used blood. The receptor source for this set is a woman in her 30s in good health.

A few counts support this clonotype. V gene TRBV6-5 combines with J gene TRBJ1-1, with unresolved D. Per the germline V gene, CDR1 is MNHEY and CDR2 is SVGAGI. Trimming stripped 7 bases from V and 2 bases from J, with 14 bases between. The CDR3 length is 14 residues. This CDR3 is CASTDSPLNTEAFF. Here the CDR3 DNA reads TGTGCCAGCACCGATAGCCCTCTTAACACTGAAGCTTTCTTT.

This clonotype was seen more than once but under ten times. The J gene is TRBJ2-6, the V gene TRBV20-1, with D possibly TRBD2 on 5 matching bases. V was clipped by 0 bases and J by 0 bases, with 15 bases between them. The germline V gene encodes CDR1 DFQATT and CDR2 SNEGSKA (reference sequence). The CDR3 totals 18 residues. The CDR3 loop is CSARDLRAPNSGANVLTF. The CDR3 nucleotides are TGCAGTGCTAGAGATCTGAGGGCCCCAAACTCTGGGGCCAACGTCCTGACTTTC.

This clonotype appeared a few times. The chain combines TRBV12-3 or TRBV12-4 with TRBJ1-2; 11 positions agree with TRBD1. The J segment lost 8 bases and the V segment lost 6 bases, leaving 11 bases of the junction unmatched. The CDR3 covers 15 residues. CDR3 coding DNA: TGTGCCAGCAGATATAGGACAGGGGGCGAGGGAGGCTACACCTTC. This encodes CASRYRTGGEGGYTF.

The J gene is TRBJ2-1, the V gene TRBV5-1; TRBD2 agrees at 7 bases. Unmatched junction bases numbered 10, after V lost 0 bases and J lost 7 bases. Germline loops: CDR1 SGHRS, CDR2 YFSETQ. The CDR3 totals 16 residues. The CDR3 protein is CASSLGGASGGNEQFF. The CDR3 bases are TGCGCCAGCAGCTTGGGTGGGGCTAGCGGTGGAAATGAGCAGTTCTTC.

Only one count was recorded for this clonotype. The chain has TRBV3-1 and TRBJ2-2; 10 bases fit TRBD2. Losses at the gene ends were 2 bases for V and 6 bases for J; bases not matched to a gene: 3. This CDR3 contains 15 residues. Looked up from germline, CDR1 is LGHDT and CDR2 is YNNKEL (reference sequence). The CDR3 region has the DNA TGTGCCAGCAGCCAAACTAGCGGGAAGGCCGGGGAGCTGTTTTTT. This codes for CASSQTSGKAGELFF.

The chain carries TRBV11-2 and TRBJ2-1; 8 bases align to TRBD2. CDR3 length: 14 amino acids. The ends lost 5 bases at V and 5 bases at J; junction bases unmatched: 5. Germline V gives CDR1 SGHAT, CDR2 FQNNGV. The CDR3 is CASSTKTSDNEQFF. The DNA for the CDR3 is TGTGCCAGCAGCACCAAGACTAGCGACAATGAGCAGTTCTTC.

This clonotype was found a few times. The genes are TRBV7-2 and TRBJ2-5; D not resolved. V lost 3 bases to trimming and J lost 4 bases, with 9 bases between them. CDR1 is SGHTA and CDR2 is FQGNSA in the germline V gene. This CDR3 comprises 13 residues. DNA of the CDR3: TGTGCCAGCAGCTTCGAAAGAACAGAGACCCAGTACTTC. Translated, it gives CASSFERTETQYF.

This clonotype was detected a few times. The chain has TRBV5-1 and TRBJ2-4; no definite D call. Looked up from germline, CDR1 is SGHRS and CDR2 is YFSETQ. The CDR3 consists of 16 residues. The V end was cut by 1 base, the J end by 0 bases, with 11 bases between. CDR3 in amino acids: CASSLLHPIAKNIQYF. CDR3 DNA sequence: TGCGCCAGCAGCTTGCTACATCCAATAGCCAAAAACATTCAGTACTTC.

Comment on this clonotype: An end of the junction differs from the germline gene, which may be a read error. The chain couples TRBV12-3 or TRBV12-4 to TRBJ2-1; D possibly corresponds to TRBD1 (5 bases). The CDR3 consists of 15 residues. The CDR3 DNA sequence: TGTGTCAGCAGATCCGACAGCTTGGCAAACAATGAGCAGTTCTTC. Translation: CVSRSDSLANNEQFF.

This clonotype was observed a few times. V gene TRBV20-1 combines with J gene TRBJ2-1; D is possibly TRBD2 (6 bases). The CDR3 has 12 residues. The germline V gene has CDR1 DFQATT and CDR2 SNEGSKA (reference sequence). The CDR3 protein is CSVGARGREQFF. As DNA, the CDR3 is TGCAGCGTCGGCGCGCGGGGCCGTGAGCAGTTCTTC.

This clonotype was seen more than once but under ten times. This chain links TRBV10-3 with TRBJ2-1; no definite D call. Germline loops: CDR1 ENHRY, CDR2 SYGVKD. The CDR3 contains 13 residues. Trimming left V 9 bases short and J 5 bases short, with 14 bases between. Here the CDR3 DNA reads TGTGCCATATCGTCCTCACCCAACAATGAGCAGTTCTTC. Protein sequence: CAISSSPNNEQFF.

This chain uses TRBV7-8 with TRBJ2-3; 10 bases are a match to TRBD2. The germline gives CDR1 SGHVS, CDR2 FQNEAQ. The CDR3 runs to 16 residues. V lost 5 bases, J lost 4 bases, and 9 bases stayed unmatched. The CDR3 is CASSPWTSGGPDTQYF. Here the CDR3 DNA reads TGTGCCAGCAGCCCATGGACTAGCGGTGGTCCAGATACGCAGTATTTT.

The chain joins TRBV7-3 to TRBJ2-1; 14 bases are shared with TRBD2. The V gene's germline CDR1 is SGHTA and CDR2 FQGTGA. J lost 4 bases, V lost 5 bases, and 7 bases had no gene match. The CDR3 has 17 residues. This CDR3 reads CASSPQTSGRVYNEQFF. CDR3 nucleotide sequence: TGTGCCAGCAGCCCCCAGACTAGCGGGAGGGTATACAATGAGCAGTTCTTC.

This chain uses TRBV28 with TRBJ2-1, with TRBD2 matching 8 bases. Germline V gene lookup returns CDR1 MDHEN and CDR2 SYDVKM. This CDR3 contains 16 residues. Trimming took 2 bases from V and 4 from J; bases not matched to a gene: 7. The CDR3 nucleotides read TGTGCCAGCAGTTTAGGTAGCGGGGTGGGGTACAATGAGCAGTTCTTC. Protein product: CASSLGSGVGYNEQFF.

The chain uses TRBV29-1 and TRBJ2-1; TRBD2 matches 8 bases. The V gene's germline CDR1 is SQVTM and CDR2 ANQGSEA. The CDR3 totals 15 residues. V was pared by 4 bases and J by 3 bases, with 8 bases of the junction left unmatched. This CDR3 is CSVARAGVNYNEQFF. The CDR3 DNA reads as TGCAGCGTTGCCCGAGCGGGAGTGAACTACAATGAGCAGTTCTTC.

The CDR3 coding sequence is TGTGCCACCAGCAGAAACCCGACAGTGATTAATAGCAATCAGCCCCAGCATTTT. Protein product: CATSRNPTVINSNQPQHF. The chain has TRBV15 and TRBJ1-5; weak D call: TRBD1 (5 bases). Trimming stripped 2 bases from V and 0 bases from J, with 17 bases between. The CDR3 has 18 residues. CDR1 and CDR2 (germline): LNHNV, YYDKDF (reference sequence). The whole variable domain, remainder taken from reference TRBV15 and TRBJ1-5, is DAMVIQNPRYQVTQFGKPVTLSCSQTLNHNVMYWYQQKSSQAPKLLFHYYDKDFNNEADTPDNFQSRRPNTSFCFLDIRSPGLGDTAMYLCATSRNPTVINSNQPQHFGDGTRLSIL.

As concerns this clonotype: Its ends do not fully match the called genes, so a read error is possible. CDR3 sequence: CAVSGTGDSNQPQHF. The CDR3 DNA follows: TGTGCCGTCAGTGGAACCGGGGACAGTAATCAGCCCCAGCATTTT. The chain joins TRBV10-3 to TRBJ1-5, with 7 bases lining up with TRBD1. Germline values: CDR1 ENHRY, CDR2 SYGVKD. The CDR3 length is 15 residues.

In this sample, this clonotype turned up many times. This chain joins TRBV7-2 and TRBJ2-5, with D unresolved. Trimming took off 2 bases at V and 1 base at J, with 5 bases between the two ends. The CDR3 loop spans 13 amino acids. Per the germline V gene, CDR1 is SGHTA and CDR2 is FQGNSA. In DNA form, the CDR3 reads TGTGCCAGCAGCTTAAGCTTCCAAGAGACCCAGTACTTC. Translation gives CASSLSFQETQYF.

This clonotype was seen ten or more times. The V and J genes are TRBV4-1 and TRBJ2-1, with 8 bases lining up with TRBD1. CDR3 length: 15 amino acids. Germline CDR1 MGHRA, CDR2 YSYEKL. With V trimmed by 3 bases and J by 9 bases, 10 bases remained unmatched. CDR3 nucleotide sequence: TGCGCCAGCAGCCATCTGCCCGGGACAGGAGGTGAGCAGTTCTTC. It specifies CASSHLPGTGGEQFF.

This clonotype has more than one count but fewer than ten. The V call is TRBV27, the J call TRBJ2-3; D call uncertain. This CDR3 region has 11 residues. The germline CDR1 and CDR2 sequences are MNHEY and SMNVEV (reference sequence). The germline V and J ends were trimmed by 7 bases and 4 bases, with 6 bases remaining between them. In DNA form, the CDR3 reads TGTGCCAGCAAATGGGCAGATACGCAGTATTTT. Encoded protein: CASKWADTQYF.

The chain has TRBV20-1 and TRBJ2-3, with D perhaps given as TRBD1 or TRBD2 (5 bases each). The germline V gene has CDR1 DFQATT and CDR2 SNEGSKA (reference sequence). This CDR3 comprises 15 residues. Trimming stripped 0 bases from V and 1 base from J, with 11 bases between. The chain's CDR3 is CSARDRQGGTDTQYF. The CDR3 DNA reads as TGCAGTGCTAGAGATCGGCAGGGAGGCACAGATACGCAGTATTTT.

This clonotype was seen a few times. This chain links TRBV10-3 with TRBJ2-5; TRBD2 aligns across 9 bases. The ends lost 2 bases at V and 5 bases at J; junction bases unmatched: 12. CDR1 ENHRY and CDR2 SYGVKD come from the germline V gene. CDR3 length: 17 residues. The CDR3 protein is CAISEPSRLAARETQYF. CDR3 nucleotide sequence: TGTGCCATCAGTGAGCCGTCAAGACTAGCGGCGAGGGAGACCCAGTACTTC.

V usage is TRBV11-3 and J usage is TRBJ2-5; TRBD1 agrees at 9 bases. This CDR3 comprises 15 residues. V trimming: 5 bases; J trimming: 5 bases; junction bases outside the gene matches: 9. Germline CDR1 and CDR2: SGHNT and YENEEA. The CDR3 reads CASSRKQGAYETQYF. CDR3 bases: TGTGCCAGCAGCCGGAAACAGGGGGCATATGAGACCCAGTACTTC.

This clonotype was counted between two and nine times. This chain joins TRBV6-1 and TRBJ2-3; no clear D gene. V lost 5 bases and J lost 0, with 15 bases in between. Germline loops: CDR1 MNHNS, CDR2 SASEGT. The CDR3 runs 16 residues. The CDR3 loop reads CASSKDTALSTDTQYF. In DNA form, the CDR3 reads TGTGCCAGCAGTAAAGACACTGCCCTTAGCACAGATACGCAGTATTTT.

This clonotype was recorded a few times. The rearrangement links TRBV7-2 to TRBJ2-2; TRBD2 might be the D (7 bases). Germline-derived CDR1 and CDR2 are SGHTA and FQGNSA. The ends were cut back, 8 bases at V and 6 bases at J, with 13 bases in the middle. This CDR3 is 13 amino acids long. Here the CDR3 reads CASSRGGSGELFF. CDR3 sequence (DNA): TGTGCCAGCTCTAGGGGGGGGTCCGGGGAGCTGTTTTTT. Drawing the rest from reference TRBV7-2 and TRBJ2-2, the complete variable domain is GAGVSQSPSNKVTEKGKDVELRCDPISGHTALYWYRQSLGQGLEFLIYFQGNSAPDKSGLPSDRFSAERTGGSVSTLTIQRTQQEDSAVYLCASSRGGSGELFFGEGSRLTVL.

The gene calls are TRBV6-1 and TRBJ1-1; D unclear. Trimming removed 10 bases at V and 11 bases at J, with 20 bases between. The CDR3 length is 12 residues. CDR1 and CDR2 from the germline V gene are MNHNS and SASEGT. CDR3 nucleotide sequence: TGTGCCACGGTCCAGGACTCCGGCTATGCTTTCTTT. Protein sequence: CATVQDSGYAFF.

V is TRBV24-1 and J is TRBJ2-3; a possible D gene is TRBD2 (5 bases). Germline V lookup: CDR1 KGHDR, CDR2 SFDVKD. The V gene lost 2 bases and the J gene lost 2 bases, with 10 bases spanning the gap. The CDR3 has 15 amino acids. DNA for the CDR3: TGTGCCACCAGTGATTCCCTAGCTTTCACAGATACGCAGTATTTT. This encodes CATSDSLAFTDTQYF.

The chain links TRBV10-3 to TRBJ1-2, with 11 bases identical to TRBD1. With 4 bases clipped from V and 6 bases from J, the junction kept 13 bases outside the gene matches. Germline loops: CDR1 ENHRY, CDR2 SYGVKD. The CDR3 runs 17 residues. CDR3 bases: TGTGCCATCAGTGTCTCAGGACAGGGGGCCGTATTTAATGGCTACACCTTC. Residues: CAISVSGQGAVFNGYTF.